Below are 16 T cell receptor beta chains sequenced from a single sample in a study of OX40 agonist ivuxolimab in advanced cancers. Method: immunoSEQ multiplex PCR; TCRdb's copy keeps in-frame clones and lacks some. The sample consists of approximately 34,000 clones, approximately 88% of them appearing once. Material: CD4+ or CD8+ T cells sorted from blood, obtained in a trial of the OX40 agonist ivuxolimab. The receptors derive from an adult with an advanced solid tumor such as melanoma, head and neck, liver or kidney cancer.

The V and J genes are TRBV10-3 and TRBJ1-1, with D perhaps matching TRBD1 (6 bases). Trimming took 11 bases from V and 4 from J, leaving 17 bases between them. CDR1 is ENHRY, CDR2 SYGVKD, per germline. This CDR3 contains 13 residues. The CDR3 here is CALSEGGRTEAFF. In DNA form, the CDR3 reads TGTGCCCTTTCCGAGGGGGGGCGCACTGAAGCTTTCTTT.

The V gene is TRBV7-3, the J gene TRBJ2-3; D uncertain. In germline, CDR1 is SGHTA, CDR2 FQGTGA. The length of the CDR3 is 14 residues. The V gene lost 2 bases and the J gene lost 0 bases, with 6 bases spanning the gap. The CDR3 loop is CASSLEVSTDTQYF. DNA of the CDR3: TGTGCCAGCAGCTTAGAGGTTAGCACAGATACGCAGTATTTT.

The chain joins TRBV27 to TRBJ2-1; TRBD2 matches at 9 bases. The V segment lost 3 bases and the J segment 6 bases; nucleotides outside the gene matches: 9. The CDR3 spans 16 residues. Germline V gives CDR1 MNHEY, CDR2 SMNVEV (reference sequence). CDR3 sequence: CASSFIGVAGVNEQFF. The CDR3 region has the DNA TGTGCCAGCAGTTTTATCGGGGTAGCGGGGGTCAATGAGCAGTTCTTC.

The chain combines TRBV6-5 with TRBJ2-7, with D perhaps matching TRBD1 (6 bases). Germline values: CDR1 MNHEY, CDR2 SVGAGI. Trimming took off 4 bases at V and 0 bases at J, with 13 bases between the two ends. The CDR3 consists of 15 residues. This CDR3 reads CASSLGHYTSYEQYF. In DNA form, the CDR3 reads TGTGCCAGCAGTTTGGGACATTACACCTCCTACGAGCAGTACTTC.

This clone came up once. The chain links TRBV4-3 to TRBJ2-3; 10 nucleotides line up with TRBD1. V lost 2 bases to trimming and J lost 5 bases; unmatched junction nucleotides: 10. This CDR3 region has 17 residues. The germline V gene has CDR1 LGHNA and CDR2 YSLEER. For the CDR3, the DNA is TGCGCCAGCAGCCAACCCTCCGACAGGGGGCAAATAGATACGCAGTATTTT. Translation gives CASSQPSDRGQIDTQYF.

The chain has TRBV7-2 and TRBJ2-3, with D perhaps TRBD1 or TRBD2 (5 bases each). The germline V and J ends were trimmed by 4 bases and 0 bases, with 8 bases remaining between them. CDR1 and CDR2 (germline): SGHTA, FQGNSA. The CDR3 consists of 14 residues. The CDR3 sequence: CASSYWDSTDTQYF. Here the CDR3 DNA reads TGTGCCAGCAGCTATTGGGACAGCACAGATACGCAGTATTTT.

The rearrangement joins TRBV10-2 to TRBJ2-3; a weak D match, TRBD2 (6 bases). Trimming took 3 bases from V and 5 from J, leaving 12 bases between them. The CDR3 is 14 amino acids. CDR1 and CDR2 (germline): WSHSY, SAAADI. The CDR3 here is CASSDLGGRDTQYF. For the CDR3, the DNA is TGCGCCAGCAGTGATCTGGGAGGCCGAGATACGCAGTATTTT.

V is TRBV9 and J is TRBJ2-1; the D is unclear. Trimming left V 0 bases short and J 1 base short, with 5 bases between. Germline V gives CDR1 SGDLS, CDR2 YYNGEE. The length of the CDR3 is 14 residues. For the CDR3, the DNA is TGTGCCAGCAGCGTAGTTAGTTCCTACAATGAGCAGTTCTTC. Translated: CASSVVSSYNEQFF.

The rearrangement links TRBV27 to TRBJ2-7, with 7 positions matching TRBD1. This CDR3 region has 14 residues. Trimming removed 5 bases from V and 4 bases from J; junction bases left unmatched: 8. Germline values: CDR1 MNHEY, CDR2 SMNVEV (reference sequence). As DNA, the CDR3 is TGTGCCAGCAGTATCAGGGGGTTGGGGTACGAGCAGTACTTC. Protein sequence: CASSIRGLGYEQYF.

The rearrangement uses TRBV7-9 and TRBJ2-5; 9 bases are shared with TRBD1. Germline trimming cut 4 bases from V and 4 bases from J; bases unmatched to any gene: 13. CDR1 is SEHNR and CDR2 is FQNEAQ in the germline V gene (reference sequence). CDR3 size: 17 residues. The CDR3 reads CASSSIPGQGTTETQYF. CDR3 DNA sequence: TGTGCCAGCAGCTCTATACCGGGACAGGGAACGACAGAGACCCAGTACTTC.

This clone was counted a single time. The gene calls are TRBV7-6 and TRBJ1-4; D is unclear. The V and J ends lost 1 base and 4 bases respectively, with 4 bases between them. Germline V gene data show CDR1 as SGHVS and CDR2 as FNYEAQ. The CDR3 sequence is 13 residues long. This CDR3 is CASSLEGNEKLFF. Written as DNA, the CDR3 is TGTGCCAGCAGCTTAGAGGGTAATGAAAAACTGTTTTTT.

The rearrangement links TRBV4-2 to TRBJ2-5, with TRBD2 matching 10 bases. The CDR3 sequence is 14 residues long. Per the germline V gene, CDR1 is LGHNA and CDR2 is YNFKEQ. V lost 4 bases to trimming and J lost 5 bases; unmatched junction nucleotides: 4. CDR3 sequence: CASSPRGLAETQYF. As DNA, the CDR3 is TGTGCCAGCAGCCCGAGGGGACTAGCGGAGACCCAGTACTTC.

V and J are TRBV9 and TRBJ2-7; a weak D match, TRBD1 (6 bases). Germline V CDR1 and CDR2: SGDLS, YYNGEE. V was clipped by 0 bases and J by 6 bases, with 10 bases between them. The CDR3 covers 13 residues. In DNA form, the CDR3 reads TGTGCCAGCAGCGTAGTGTCAGGGGTCGAGCAGTACTTC. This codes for CASSVVSGVEQYF.

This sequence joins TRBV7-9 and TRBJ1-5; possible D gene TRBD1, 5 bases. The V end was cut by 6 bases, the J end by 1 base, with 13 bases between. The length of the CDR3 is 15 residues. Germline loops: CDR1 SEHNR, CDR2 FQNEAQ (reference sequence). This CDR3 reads CASSPDGASNQPQHF. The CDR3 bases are TGTGCCAGCAGTCCGGATGGGGCGAGCAATCAGCCCCAGCATTTT.

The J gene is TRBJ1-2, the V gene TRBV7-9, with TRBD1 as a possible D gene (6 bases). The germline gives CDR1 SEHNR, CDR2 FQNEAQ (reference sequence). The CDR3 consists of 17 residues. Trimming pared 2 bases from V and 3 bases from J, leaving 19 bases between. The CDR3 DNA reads TGTGCCAGCAGCTTAAACCCGGGGACATCGGGAGACTATGGCTACACCTTC. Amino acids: CASSLNPGTSGDYGYTF.

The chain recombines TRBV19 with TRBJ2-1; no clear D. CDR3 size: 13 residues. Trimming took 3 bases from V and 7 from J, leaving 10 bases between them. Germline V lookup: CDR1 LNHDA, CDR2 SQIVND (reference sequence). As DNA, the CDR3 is TGTGCCAGTAGTATCCCGGCCGGGAATGAGCAGTTCTTC. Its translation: CASSIPAGNEQFF.